These 19 T cell receptor beta chains were sequenced from one sample in a study of shared clonotypes between healthy human individuals. TCRdb keeps only in-frame clones here, not all; method: immunoSEQ multiplex PCR. In the table there are around 1.5 million clones, about 98% of which are singletons. The sample consisted of naive CD4+ T cells sorted from blood. Subset noted: CD45RA+ positively selected. The receptors stem from a man under 40 in good health.

The chain links TRBV28 to TRBJ2-7; possible D gene TRBD1, 5 bases. V lost 7 bases, J lost 2 bases, and 12 bases lay in between. CDR3 length: 13 amino acids. CDR1 and CDR2 (germline): MDHEN, SYDVKM. CDR3 nucleotides: TGTGCCAGCACGTCAGGGCCACCCTACGAGCAGTACTTC. Translation: CASTSGPPYEQYF.

V and J are TRBV30 and TRBJ1-5; TRBD1 aligns across 9 bases. The CDR3 covers 14 residues. V shed 3 bases, J shed 9 bases, and the junction held 9 bases outside the gene matches. Germline assignment: CDR1 GTSNPN and CDR2 SVGIG (reference sequence). CDR3 sequence: CAWRGDRAKGPQHF. For the CDR3, the DNA is TGTGCCTGGAGAGGGGACAGGGCGAAAGGGCCCCAGCATTTT.

This chain joins TRBV2 and TRBJ1-5; TRBD1 might be the D (6 bases). This CDR3 has 17 residues. CDR1 is SNHLY, CDR2 FYNNEI, per germline. V lost 6 bases to trimming and J lost 6 bases, with 24 bases between them. This chain's CDR3 is CASSPDLVRGRGQPQHF. The CDR3 nucleotides are TGTGCCAGCAGCCCTGATCTCGTTCGGGGGCGAGGTCAGCCCCAGCATTTT.

The chain is built from TRBV27 and TRBJ1-2, with D possibly TRBD1 on 5 matching bases. The ends were cut back, 6 bases at V and 4 bases at J, with 21 bases in the middle. This CDR3 is built from 16 residues. Germline CDR1 MNHEY, CDR2 SMNVEV (reference sequence). CDR3 coding DNA: TGTGCCAGCAGGGGGCGGGATTCGGGCTTAGTCTATGGCTACACCTTC. Translated: CASRGRDSGLVYGYTF.

The J gene is TRBJ1-1, the V gene TRBV18; a possible D gene is TRBD1 (5 bases). V was cut by 4 bases and J by 0 bases, with 12 bases left in between. The V gene's germline CDR1 is KGHSH and CDR2 LQKENI. The CDR3 loop spans 15 amino acids. CDR3 residues: CASSHDRSMNTEAFF. CDR3 nucleotides: TGTGCCAGCTCACACGACAGAAGCATGAACACTGAAGCTTTCTTT.

The chain employs TRBV7-2 and TRBJ2-2; weak D call: TRBD1 (5 bases). In germline, CDR1 is SGHTA, CDR2 FQGNSA. Deletions cut 1 base from V and 3 bases from J, with 9 bases between. The CDR3 loop spans 15 amino acids. CDR3 DNA: TGTGCCAGCAGCTTAGTTGTCAGGGACACCGGGGAGCTGTTTTTT. Protein: CASSLVVRDTGELFF.

This clone was counted once. The chain has TRBV5-1 and TRBJ2-1; 10 nucleotides match TRBD2. The germline V gene has CDR1 SGHRS and CDR2 YFSETQ. V lost 3 bases to trimming and J lost 8 bases; unmatched junction nucleotides: 5. The CDR3 totals 14 residues. CDR3 in amino acids: CASSSSGSVDEQFF. CDR3 DNA sequence: TGCGCCAGCAGCTCTAGCGGGAGTGTGGATGAGCAGTTCTTC.

This chain connects TRBV19 to TRBJ2-7; D perhaps matches TRBD2 (6 bases). The germline CDR1 and CDR2 sequences are LNHDA and SQIVND (reference sequence). The V end was cut by 6 bases, the J end by 11 bases, with 17 bases between. There are 12 residues in the CDR3. This chain's CDR3 is CASRRNGGPKYF. The CDR3 DNA is TGTGCCAGTAGAAGGAACGGGGGACCGAAGTACTTC.

V and J are TRBV28 and TRBJ2-7; TRBD2 matches at 10 bases. Germline V CDR1 and CDR2: MDHEN, SYDVKM. Germline trimming cut 7 bases from V and 4 bases from J; bases unmatched to any gene: 13. This CDR3 is built from 16 residues. The CDR3 bases are TGTGCCAGCAATTCGGCTAGCGGGAGTCCCGGGTACGAGCAGTACTTC. It encodes CASNSASGSPGYEQYF.

In nucleotides, the CDR3 is TGTGCCAGCAGCTTCATGGGTGAGCAGTTCTTC. Amino acids: CASSFMGEQFF. V usage is TRBV7-9 and J usage is TRBJ2-1, with unresolved D. The CDR3 totals 11 residues. CDR1 and CDR2 (germline): SEHNR, FQNEAQ (reference sequence). Trimming removed 3 bases from V and 9 bases from J, with 6 bases in between.

The chain employs TRBV7-8 and TRBJ1-3; D possibly corresponds to TRBD1 (5 bases). This CDR3 contains 17 residues. V was clipped by 2 bases and J by 0 bases, with 14 bases between them. Germline-derived CDR1 and CDR2 are SGHVS and FQNEAQ. DNA of the CDR3: TGTGCCAGCAGCTTACCGCCGACAGTTTTCTCTGGAAACACCATATATTTT. Translated, it gives CASSLPPTVFSGNTIYF.

Regarding this clone: The identical CDR3 is also encoded by other nucleotide sequences in the sample. The rearrangement joins TRBV5-1 to TRBJ1-1, with a possible D match to TRBD1 (5 bases). The CDR3 runs to 14 residues. V was pared by 0 bases and J by 2 bases, with 8 bases between. The germline V gene encodes CDR1 SGHRS and CDR2 YFSETQ. The CDR3 reads CASSLGRDNTEAFF. CDR3 coding DNA: TGCGCCAGCAGCTTGGGCCGGGACAACACTGAAGCTTTCTTT. The full variable domain, in which reference TRBV5-1 and TRBJ1-1 provide the parts outside the CDR3, is KAGVTQTPRYLIKTRGQQVTLSCSPISGHRSVSWYQQTPGQGLQFLFEYFSETQRNKGNFPGRFSGRQFSNSRSEMNVSTLELGDSALYLCASSLGRDNTEAFFGQGTRLTVV.

V usage is TRBV30 and J usage is TRBJ2-7, with D hard to call. Per the germline V gene, CDR1 is GTSNPN and CDR2 is SVGIG (reference sequence). The CDR3 has 15 residues. Trimming pared 0 bases from V and 2 bases from J, leaving 14 bases between. The DNA of the CDR3 is TGTGCCTGGAGTGTAACGGCTAATGCCCCCTACGAGCAGTACTTC. It codes for CAWSVTANAPYEQYF.

The genes are TRBV27 and TRBJ2-3; 12 bases are shared with TRBD2. The CDR3 has 17 residues. With V trimmed by 3 bases and J by 2 bases, 6 bases remained unmatched. In germline, CDR1 is MNHEY, CDR2 SMNVEV (reference sequence). CDR3 bases: TGTGCCAGCAGTTTCCTCGGACTAGCGGGAATCACAGATACGCAGTATTTT. The encoded protein is CASSFLGLAGITDTQYF.

In nucleotides, the CDR3 is TGTGCCATCAGTGAGGAAGCGACGCCGGACAATGAGCAGTTCTTC. Its translation: CAISEEATPDNEQFF. The chain recombines TRBV10-3 with TRBJ2-1; D not certain. CDR1 and CDR2 (germline): ENHRY, SYGVKD. The CDR3 totals 15 residues. V was shortened by 2 bases and J by 5 bases, with 13 bases between the two germline ends.

Comments on this clone: The sample has other DNA sequences that encode this CDR3 too. This chain joins TRBV9 and TRBJ2-2, with D possibly TRBD2 on 6 matching bases. The CDR3 is 15 amino acids. Per the germline V gene, CDR1 is SGDLS and CDR2 is YYNGEE. Trimming shortened V by 1 base and J by 2 bases, and 9 bases separated the two germline ends. This chain's CDR3 is CASSVSGTNTGELFF. The CDR3, as DNA: TGTGCCAGCAGCGTATCCGGGACTAACACCGGGGAGCTGTTTTTT.

The V call is TRBV9, the J call TRBJ1-1; TRBD1 is a possible D gene (5 bases). V was shortened by 0 bases and J by 7 bases, with 19 bases between the two germline ends. Germline lookup yields CDR1 SGDLS and CDR2 YYNGEE. The CDR3 covers 16 residues. CDR3 coding DNA: TGTGCCAGCAGCGTAGTCTCTCGGGGCCGAACGGTTGAAGCTTTCTTT. Protein product: CASSVVSRGRTVEAFF.

The chain joins TRBV18 to TRBJ1-2; D is possibly TRBD1 (6 bases). Per germline, CDR1 KGHSH and CDR2 LQKENI. V dropped 3 bases and J dropped 6 bases, with 14 bases sitting between them. The CDR3 consists of 14 residues. CDR3 bases: TGTGCCAGCTCACCTACTTCATACAGGGATGGCTACACCTTC. Translated: CASSPTSYRDGYTF.

The V and J genes are TRBV7-2 and TRBJ2-5; 7 bases match TRBD2. V shed 4 bases, J shed 4 bases, and the junction held 9 bases outside the gene matches. CDR3 length: 15 residues. The germline V gene has CDR1 SGHTA and CDR2 FQGNSA. The CDR3 loop reads CASSSTGEGGETQYF. The CDR3 DNA sequence: TGTGCCAGCAGCTCGACCGGGGAGGGAGGAGAGACCCAGTACTTC.